The clone carrying this T cell receptor beta chain has a count of ten or more. Its specificity is not known. This sample is drawn from a study of human T cells and chemical hapten exposure. Trimming pared 10 bases from V and 4 bases from J, leaving 26 bases between. CDR1 and CDR2 from the germline V gene are ENHRY and SYGVKD. The CDR3 covers 16 residues. Study-wide results and limits: Unchanged with DPC sensitization were TCRs above 1 in 1000 frequency.

The template was total RNA from unfractionated whole blood. TCRdb analysed the 5' RACE reads with MiXCR anew, one entry per CDR3 protein. The sample consists of 80,000 or so distinct CDR3 sequences, roughly 15% of them appearing once. The sequence derives from a female donor in good health. The chain links TRBV10-3 to TRBJ2-7; no firm D call. CDR3 coding DNA: TGTGCCACCTCGCAGTACGACGGCGAGACGGATTACGAGCAGTACTTC. Residues: CATSQYDGETDYEQYF.